These 25 T cell receptor beta chains were sequenced from one sample in a study of cytomegalovirus exposure and HLA in healthy donors. The PCR had 60 Vbeta and 13 Jbeta primers. Sequencing was performed with immunoSEQ multiplex PCR; in TCRdb, only in-frame clones are kept and a portion is missing. Of roughly 180,000 clones in the sample, roughly 84% were seen once. The sequencing sample was made of PBMCs. These receptor sequences come from a boy between 10 and 17 years old in good health and CMV-seronegative.

The chain is built from TRBV28 and TRBJ2-7; TRBD2 might be the D (6 bases). The length of the CDR3 is 15 residues. Between the trimmed V and J ends, which lost 8 bases and 0 bases, there was a span of 17 bases. Germline values: CDR1 MDHEN, CDR2 SYDVKM. Written as DNA, the CDR3 is TGTGCCAGCCGGGGAGGACTGCCCAGCTCCTACGAGCAGTACTTC. Amino acids: CASRGGLPSSYEQYF. The entire variable domain, with the rest obtained from reference TRBV28 and TRBJ2-7, is as follows: DVKVTQSSRYLVKRTGEKVFLECVQDMDHENMFWYRQDPGLGLRLIYFSYDVKMKEKGDIPEGYSVSREKKERFSLILESASTNQTSMYLCASRGGLPSSYEQYFGPGTRLTVT.

V and J are TRBV6-1 and TRBJ1-6; no reliable D call. This CDR3 has 12 amino acids. Trimming stripped 9 bases from V and 4 bases from J, with 7 bases between. Germline V gene lookup returns CDR1 MNHNS and CDR2 SASEGT. The CDR3 DNA reads as TGTGCCAGTAAGGAGTATAATTCACCCCTCCACTTT. Its protein product is CASKEYNSPLHF.

This chain uses TRBV18 with TRBJ2-1; D call uncertain. In germline, CDR1 is KGHSH, CDR2 LQKENI. The CDR3 loop spans 13 amino acids. V shed 5 bases and J shed 5 bases, with 10 bases lying between them. CDR3 coding DNA: TGTGCCAGCTCAGCTACGCTAGACAATGAGCAGTTCTTC. It specifies CASSATLDNEQFF.

This sequence joins TRBV7-6 and TRBJ2-5, with a tentative D call TRBD2 (6 bases). This CDR3 has 13 amino acids. The V gene's germline CDR1 is SGHVS and CDR2 FNYEAQ. V lost 3 bases and J 5 bases, leaving 10 bases between the germline ends. In DNA form, the CDR3 reads TGTGCCAGCAGCTTGGGACTGGAGGAGACCCAGTACTTC. Its translation is CASSLGLEETQYF.

This clone was seen just once. J is TRBJ1-2 and V is TRBV7-2, with D uncertain. V lost 3 bases and J lost 5, with 19 bases in between. CDR1 is SGHTA and CDR2 is FQGNSA in the germline V gene. This CDR3 is 16 amino acids long. The CDR3 is CASSFDKWEGAYGYTF. The CDR3 DNA sequence: TGTGCCAGCAGCTTTGATAAATGGGAGGGCGCGTATGGCTACACCTTC.

V gene TRBV19 combines with J gene TRBJ2-3, with D perhaps TRBD1 (6 bases). V lost 6 bases, J lost 2 bases, and 18 bases lay in between. Germline CDR1 is LNHDA and CDR2 is SQIVND (reference sequence). This CDR3 region has 16 residues. DNA of the CDR3: TGTGCCAGTAGCAAAACAGGGTTTGGGGTCACAGATACGCAGTATTTT. This translates into CASSKTGFGVTDTQYF.

The chain joins TRBV19 to TRBJ1-5; 7 bases are shared with TRBD1. The CDR3 length is 16 residues. Looked up from germline, CDR1 is LNHDA and CDR2 is SQIVND (reference sequence). The J segment lost 0 bases and the V segment lost 4 bases, leaving 6 bases of the junction unmatched. The CDR3 region is CASSTTGSGSNQPQHF. For the CDR3, the DNA is TGTGCCAGTAGTACGACAGGGAGCGGTAGCAATCAGCCCCAGCATTTT.

The V call is TRBV9, the J call TRBJ1-2; a possible D gene is TRBD1 (5 bases). The length of the CDR3 is 14 residues. V was pared by 3 bases and J by 4 bases, with 13 bases between. Per germline, CDR1 SGDLS and CDR2 YYNGEE. The CDR3 region has the DNA TGTGCCAGCAGCGCCGGGGGGATGAGCTATGGCTACACCTTC. The encoded protein is CASSAGGMSYGYTF.

V usage is TRBV5-6 and J usage is TRBJ1-2; D unclear. Trimming stripped 3 bases from V and 2 bases from J, with 14 bases between. CDR3 length equals 15 residues. Germline lookup yields CDR1 SGHDT and CDR2 YYEEEE. The CDR3 spells CASSSGLPVNYGYTF. The CDR3 DNA reads TGTGCCAGCAGCTCTGGACTGCCCGTAAACTATGGCTACACCTTC.

In DNA, the CDR3 is TGTGCCAGTAGTATATCAGGGGGGATGCAAGGCTACACCTTC. It encodes CASSISGGMQGYTF. The chain couples TRBV19 to TRBJ1-2, with TRBD1 matching over 7 bases. The CDR3 loop spans 14 amino acids. The V and J ends lost 2 bases and 8 bases, in that order; junction bases with no gene match: 8. Germline lookup yields CDR1 LNHDA and CDR2 SQIVND (reference sequence).

V is TRBV5-6 and J is TRBJ2-2; D may be TRBD1 (5 bases). Trimming stripped 4 bases from V and 3 bases from J, with 10 bases between. This CDR3 is built from 14 residues. The germline CDR1 and CDR2 sequences are SGHDT and YYEEEE. CDR3 in DNA: TGTGCCAGCAGCGGAACAGGTTACACCGGGGAGCTGTTTTTT. This encodes CASSGTGYTGELFF.

The rearrangement links TRBV7-9 to TRBJ2-7; 10 nucleotides line up with TRBD1. The germline V gene has CDR1 SEHNR and CDR2 FQNEAQ (reference sequence). The CDR3 consists of 15 residues. The V and J ends lost 4 bases and 3 bases, in that order; junction bases with no gene match: 6. The CDR3 DNA sequence: TGTGCCAGCAGCTCCGCCGGGACAGGGGACTACGAGCAGTACTTC. This encodes CASSSAGTGDYEQYF.

The chain joins TRBV27 to TRBJ1-2; D unclear. The CDR3 has 15 residues. V lost 0 bases and J 5 bases, leaving 13 bases between the germline ends. Germline loops: CDR1 MNHEY, CDR2 SMNVEV (reference sequence). The CDR3 region has the DNA TGTGCCAGCAGTTTATCATCGGGGAAGCCTTATGGCTACACCTTC. Protein product: CASSLSSGKPYGYTF.

V gene TRBV7-8 combines with J gene TRBJ2-7, with 11 nucleotides matching TRBD2. V shed 5 bases and J 0 bases; nucleotides not matched to a gene: 12. The germline V gene encodes CDR1 SGHVS and CDR2 FQNEAQ. The CDR3 is made up of 18 amino acids. The CDR3 DNA reads TGTGCCAGCAGCCCAGTCGGGATAGCGGGGGGGATCTCCTACGAGCAGTACTTC. Its protein product is CASSPVGIAGGISYEQYF.

The CDR3 sequence is CASSLANPRHGYTF. For the CDR3, the DNA is TGCGCCAGCAGCTTGGCCAATCCCAGGCATGGCTACACCTTC. This chain connects TRBV5-1 to TRBJ1-2; unclear D gene. The V gene lost 0 bases and the J gene lost 6 bases, with 12 bases spanning the gap. This CDR3 has 14 residues. CDR1 is SGHRS, CDR2 YFSETQ, per germline.

Comment on this clone: Other DNA sequences within the sample encode an identical CDR3. The gene calls are TRBV29-1 and TRBJ1-2; no clear D gene. Between the trimmed V and J ends, which lost 4 bases and 2 bases, there was a span of 5 bases. This CDR3 is 11 amino acids long. Germline CDR1 reads SQVTM; CDR2 reads ANQGSEA. CDR3 sequence: CSVARNYGYTF. Written as DNA, the CDR3 is TGCAGCGTTGCCCGGAACTATGGCTACACCTTC.

V gene TRBV5-5 combines with J gene TRBJ1-1; 7 bases match TRBD1. This CDR3 comprises 14 residues. Germline CDR1 is SGHKS and CDR2 is YYEKEE (reference sequence). After removal of 4 bases from V and 4 bases from J, the junction contained 7 bases not matched to a gene. The CDR3 DNA sequence: TGTGCCAGCAGCGCCCGGGACAGCGGCACTGAAGCTTTCTTT. The encoded protein is CASSARDSGTEAFF.

The chain is built from TRBV27 and TRBJ2-2, with D perhaps TRBD1 (8 bases). The germline V gene has CDR1 MNHEY and CDR2 SMNVEV (reference sequence). V lost 10 bases to trimming and J lost 7 bases, with 16 bases between them. This CDR3 has 13 amino acids. The CDR3 spells CATGQGGHGELFF. The DNA for the CDR3 is TGTGCCACTGGACAGGGAGGGCACGGGGAGCTGTTTTTT.

A single count supports this clone. V usage is TRBV7-2 and J usage is TRBJ1-1; 7 nucleotides line up with TRBD1. With V trimmed by 5 bases and J by 1 base, 1 base remained unmatched. CDR3 length: 13 residues. Germline CDR1 is SGHTA and CDR2 is FQGNSA. Here the CDR3 DNA reads TGTGCCAGCAGCAGGACAGGGAACACTGAAGCTTTCTTT. This translates into CASSRTGNTEAFF.

This clone appeared a few times. The V and J genes are TRBV13 and TRBJ2-7; D possibly corresponds to TRBD1 (6 bases). Germline V gene sequence: CDR1 PRHDT, CDR2 FYEKMQ (reference sequence). The CDR3 is 15 residues long. The V end was cut by 5 bases, the J end by 3 bases, with 17 bases between. CDR3 residues: CASSPRSTGRYEQYF. CDR3 DNA: TGTGCCAGCAGCCCCCGCTCGACAGGCCGCTACGAGCAGTACTTC.

This chain links TRBV5-5 with TRBJ2-5; possible D gene TRBD2, 6 bases. CDR3 length equals 14 residues. With 1 base removed from V and 2 bases from J, the gap between germline ends came to 9 bases. The germline CDR1 and CDR2 sequences are SGHKS and YYEKEE (reference sequence). CDR3 amino acids: CASSLLGGQETQYF. In DNA form, the CDR3 reads TGTGCCAGCAGCTTGTTGGGAGGACAAGAGACCCAGTACTTC.

This clone was detected only once. One end of the junction fails to match germline, which may point to a read error. The V call is TRBV7-7, the J call TRBJ1-6, with a weak D call TRBD1 (5 bases). CDR1 and CDR2 (germline): SSHAT, FNYEAQ (reference sequence). The CDR3 runs to 13 residues. The CDR3 nucleotides are TGTGCTAGCAGCTCCGGGGGTAATTCACCCCTCCACTTT. Its protein product is CASSSGGNSPLHF.

The chain couples TRBV5-1 to TRBJ2-7; D is undetermined. The germline V and J ends were trimmed by 0 bases and 4 bases, with 11 bases remaining between them. Germline CDR1 and CDR2: SGHRS and YFSETQ. The CDR3 contains 14 residues. The CDR3 here is CASSLVGTGYEQYF. The DNA of the CDR3 is TGCGCCAGCAGCTTGGTGGGCACCGGTTACGAGCAGTACTTC.

The chain joins TRBV2 to TRBJ2-7; 12 bases fit TRBD1. Germline loops: CDR1 SNHLY, CDR2 FYNNEI. This CDR3 spans 13 amino acids. Germline trimming cut 8 bases from V and 3 bases from J; bases unmatched to any gene: 2. The CDR3, as DNA: TGTGCCAGCGGGACAGGGGGCTTCTACGAGCAGTACTTC. Amino acid sequence: CASGTGGFYEQYF.

The rearrangement uses TRBV28 and TRBJ2-7; TRBD1 matches 9 bases. This CDR3 spans 16 amino acids. V lost 3 bases and J lost 3; bases outside the gene matches: 9. Germline V gene lookup returns CDR1 MDHEN and CDR2 SYDVKM. This CDR3 is CASSFASGQGRYEQYF. Here the CDR3 DNA reads TGTGCCAGCAGTTTCGCGTCGGGACAGGGCCGCTACGAGCAGTACTTC.